Included here is one TCR beta chain sequence, with context. The antigen is undetermined. The sample comes from a study of cytomegalovirus exposure and HLA in healthy donors. Study-wide results and limits: Earlier analysis yielded a pattern in which most TCR beta V segments were productive about 87% or about 30% of the time.

This PCR relied on a set of 60 Vbeta primers and 13 Jbeta primers. The repertoire was sequenced with immunoSEQ multiplex PCR; TCRdb's copy has only in-frame clones and lacks some. The repertoire holds some 170,000 clones, with 80% to 90% as singletons. The germline CDR1 and CDR2 sequences are SGHVS and FQNEAQ. The CDR3 runs to 15 residues. Trimming pared 1 base from V and 4 bases from J, leaving 13 bases between. The sample was PBMCs. The clonotype comes from a woman in her forties or fifties in good health and CMV-seronegative. The chain is built from TRBV7-8 and TRBJ1-2; no clear D. The CDR3 DNA sequence: TGTGCCAGCAGCTTAGATCAGAGGGAAGGCTATGGCTACACCTTC. This translates into CASSLDQREGYGYTF.